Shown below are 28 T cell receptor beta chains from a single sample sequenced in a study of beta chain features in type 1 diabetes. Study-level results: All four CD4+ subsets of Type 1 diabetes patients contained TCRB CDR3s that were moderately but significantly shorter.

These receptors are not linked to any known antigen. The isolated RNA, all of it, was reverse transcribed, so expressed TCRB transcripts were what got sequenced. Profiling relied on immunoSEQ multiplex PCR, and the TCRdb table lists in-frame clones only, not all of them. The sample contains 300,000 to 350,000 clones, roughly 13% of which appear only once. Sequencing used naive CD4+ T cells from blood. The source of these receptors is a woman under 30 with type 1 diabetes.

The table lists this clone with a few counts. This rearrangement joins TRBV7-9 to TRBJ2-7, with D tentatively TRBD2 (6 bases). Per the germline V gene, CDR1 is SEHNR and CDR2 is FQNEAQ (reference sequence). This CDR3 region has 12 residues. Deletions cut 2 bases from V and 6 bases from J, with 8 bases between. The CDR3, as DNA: TGTGCCAGCAGCTTACGGGGAGGCGAGCAGTACGTC. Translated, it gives CASSLRGGEQYV.

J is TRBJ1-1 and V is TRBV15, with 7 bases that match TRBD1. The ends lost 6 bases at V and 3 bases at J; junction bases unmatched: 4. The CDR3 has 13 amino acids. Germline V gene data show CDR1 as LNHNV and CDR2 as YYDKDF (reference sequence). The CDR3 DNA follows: TGTGCCACCAGGATTGACAGGGACACTGAAGCTTTCTTT. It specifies CATRIDRDTEAFF.

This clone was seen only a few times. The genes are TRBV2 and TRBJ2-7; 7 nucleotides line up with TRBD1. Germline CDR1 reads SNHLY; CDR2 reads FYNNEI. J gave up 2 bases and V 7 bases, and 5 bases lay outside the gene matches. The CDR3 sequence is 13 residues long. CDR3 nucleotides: TGTGCCAGCACCGAGGGACAGCCCTACGAGCAGTACGTC. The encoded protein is CASTEGQPYEQYV.

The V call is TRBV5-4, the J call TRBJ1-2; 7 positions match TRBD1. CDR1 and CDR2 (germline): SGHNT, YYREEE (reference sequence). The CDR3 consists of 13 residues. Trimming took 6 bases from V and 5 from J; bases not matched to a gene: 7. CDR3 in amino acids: CASNRQGRYGYTF. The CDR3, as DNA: TGTGCCAGCAACCGACAGGGAAGGTATGGCTACACCTTC. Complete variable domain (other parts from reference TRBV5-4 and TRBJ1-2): ETGVTQSPTHLIKTRGQQVTLRCSSQSGHNTVSWYQQALGQGPQFIFQYYREEENGRGNFPPRFSGLQFPNYSSELNVNALELDDSALYLCASNRQGRYGYTFGSGTRLTVV.

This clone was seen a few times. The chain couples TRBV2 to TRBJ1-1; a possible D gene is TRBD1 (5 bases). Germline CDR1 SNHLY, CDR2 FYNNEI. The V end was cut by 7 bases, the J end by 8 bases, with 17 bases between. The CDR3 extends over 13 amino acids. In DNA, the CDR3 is TGTGCCAGCAACTTTGGGGGAGGGGAAGAAGCTTTCTTT. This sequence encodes CASNFGGGEEAFF.

CDR3 nucleotides: TGTGCCAGTAGTGGGCGGACAGGGAAAGACGATCAGCCCCAGCATTTT. Its translation is CASSGRTGKDDQPQHF. J is TRBJ1-5 and V is TRBV19, with TRBD1 matching 8 bases. The germline V gene has CDR1 LNHDA and CDR2 SQIVND (reference sequence). V lost 5 bases and J lost 5; bases outside the gene matches: 11. The CDR3 runs 16 residues.

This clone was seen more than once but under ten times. The chain's CDR3 is CASIALAGGSYNEQFF. CDR3 DNA: TGTGCCAGTATCGCCCTAGCGGGAGGCTCCTACAATGAGCAGTTCTTC. The chain links TRBV19 to TRBJ2-1; 11 bases align to TRBD2. With V trimmed by 7 bases and J by 0 bases, 5 bases remained unmatched. CDR1 is LNHDA and CDR2 is SQIVND in the germline V gene (reference sequence). This CDR3 has 16 residues.

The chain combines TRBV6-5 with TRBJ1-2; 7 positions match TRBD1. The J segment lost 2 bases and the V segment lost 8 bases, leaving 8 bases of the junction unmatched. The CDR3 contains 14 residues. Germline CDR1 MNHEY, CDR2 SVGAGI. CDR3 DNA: TGTGCCAGCGGAAAGTACAGGGGCAACTATGGCTACACCTTC. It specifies CASGKYRGNYGYTF.

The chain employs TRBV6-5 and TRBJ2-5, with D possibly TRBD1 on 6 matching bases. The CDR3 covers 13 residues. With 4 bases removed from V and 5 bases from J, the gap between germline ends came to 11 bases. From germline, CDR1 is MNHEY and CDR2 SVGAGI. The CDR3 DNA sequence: TGTGCCAGCAGTTTTAACAGGGCGGAGACCCAGTACTTC. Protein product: CASSFNRAETQYF.

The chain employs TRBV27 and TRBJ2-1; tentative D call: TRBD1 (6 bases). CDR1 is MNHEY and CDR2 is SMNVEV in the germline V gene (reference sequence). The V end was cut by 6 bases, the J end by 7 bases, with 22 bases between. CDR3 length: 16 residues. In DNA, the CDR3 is TGTGCCAGCAGAAAGCCTACAGGGAGTTGGGCGAATGAGCAGTTCTTC. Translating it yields CASRKPTGSWANEQFF.

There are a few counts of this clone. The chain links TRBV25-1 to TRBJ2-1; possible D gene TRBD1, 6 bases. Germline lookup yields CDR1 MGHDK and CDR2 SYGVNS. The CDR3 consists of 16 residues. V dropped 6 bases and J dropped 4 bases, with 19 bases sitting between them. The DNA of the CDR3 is TGTGCCAGCAGACGGACAGTCCCCGGGTCGTACAATGAGCAGTTCTTC. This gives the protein CASRRTVPGSYNEQFF.

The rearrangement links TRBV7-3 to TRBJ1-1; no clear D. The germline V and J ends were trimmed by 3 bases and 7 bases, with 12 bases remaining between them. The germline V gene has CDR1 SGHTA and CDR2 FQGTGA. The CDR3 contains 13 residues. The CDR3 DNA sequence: TGTGCCAGCAGCTTCTCTGAGGGCCTTGAAGCTTTCTTT. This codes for CASSFSEGLEAFF.

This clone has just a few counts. The CDR3 loop is CASSYGGRGNEKLFF. CDR3 nucleotides: TGTGCCAGCAGCTACGGGGGACGCGGTAATGAAAAACTGTTTTTT. The chain recombines TRBV5-6 with TRBJ1-4; tentatively, D is TRBD1 (5 bases). There are 15 residues in the CDR3. Germline values: CDR1 SGHDT, CDR2 YYEEEE. Between the trimmed V and J ends, which lost 3 bases and 4 bases, there was a span of 13 bases.

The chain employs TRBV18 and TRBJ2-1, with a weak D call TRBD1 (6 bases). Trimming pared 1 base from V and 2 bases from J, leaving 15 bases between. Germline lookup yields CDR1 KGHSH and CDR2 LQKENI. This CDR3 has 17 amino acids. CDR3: CASSPRQTGLTYNEQFF. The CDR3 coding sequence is TGTGCCAGCTCACCACGTCAGACAGGCTTAACCTACAATGAGCAGTTCTTC.

CDR3 sequence reads: CATSRVQGLPDTQYF. The DNA for the CDR3 is TGTGCCACCAGCAGAGTACAGGGCTTACCAGATACGCAGTATTTT. The chain uses TRBV15 and TRBJ2-3, with D tentatively TRBD1 (6 bases). The CDR3 extends over 15 amino acids. Per germline, CDR1 LNHNV and CDR2 YYDKDF (reference sequence). The V end was cut by 1 base, the J end by 4 bases, with 12 bases between.

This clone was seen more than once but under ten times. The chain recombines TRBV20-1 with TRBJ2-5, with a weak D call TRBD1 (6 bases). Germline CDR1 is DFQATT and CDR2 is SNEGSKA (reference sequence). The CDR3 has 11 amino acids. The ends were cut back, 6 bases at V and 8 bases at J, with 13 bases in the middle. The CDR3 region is CSAIIGGTQYF. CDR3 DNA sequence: TGCAGTGCCATTATTGGGGGCACCCAGTACTTC.

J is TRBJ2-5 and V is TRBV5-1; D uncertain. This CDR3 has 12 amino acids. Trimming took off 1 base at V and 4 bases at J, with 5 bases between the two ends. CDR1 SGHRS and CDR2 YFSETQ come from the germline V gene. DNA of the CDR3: TGCGCCAGCAGCTTGAGGAGAGAGACCCAGTACTTC. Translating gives CASSLRRETQYF.

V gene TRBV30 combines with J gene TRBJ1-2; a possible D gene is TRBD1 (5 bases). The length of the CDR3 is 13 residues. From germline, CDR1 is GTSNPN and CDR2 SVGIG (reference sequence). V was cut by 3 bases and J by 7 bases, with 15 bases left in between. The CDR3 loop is CAWSQTPGAGYTF. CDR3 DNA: TGTGCCTGGAGCCAAACCCCTGGGGCTGGCTACACCTTC.

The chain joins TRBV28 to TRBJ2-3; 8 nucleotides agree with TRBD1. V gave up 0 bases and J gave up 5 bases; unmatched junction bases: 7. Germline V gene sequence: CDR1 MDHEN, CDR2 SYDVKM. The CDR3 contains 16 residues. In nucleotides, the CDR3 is TGTGCCAGCAGTTTATGGGGGACAGGTCTATTAGATACGCAGTATTTT. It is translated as CASSLWGTGLLDTQYF. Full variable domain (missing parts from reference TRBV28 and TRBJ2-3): DVKVTQSSRYLVKRTGEKVFLECVQDMDHENMFWYRQDPGLGLRLIYFSYDVKMKEKGDIPEGYSVSREKKERFSLILESASTNQTSMYLCASSLWGTGLLDTQYFGPGTRLTVL.

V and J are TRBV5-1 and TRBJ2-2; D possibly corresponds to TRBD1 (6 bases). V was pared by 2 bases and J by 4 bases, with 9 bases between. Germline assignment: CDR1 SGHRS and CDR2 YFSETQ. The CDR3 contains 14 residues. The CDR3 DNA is TGCGCCAGCAGCTTCGGACAGATCACCGGGGAGCTGTTTTTT. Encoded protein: CASSFGQITGELFF.

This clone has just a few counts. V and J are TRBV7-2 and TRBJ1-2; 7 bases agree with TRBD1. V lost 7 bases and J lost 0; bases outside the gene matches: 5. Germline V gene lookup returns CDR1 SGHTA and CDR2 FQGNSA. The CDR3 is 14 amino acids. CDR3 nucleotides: TGTGCCAGCACTCGGGACAGAGCTAACTATGGCTACACCTTC. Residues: CASTRDRANYGYTF.

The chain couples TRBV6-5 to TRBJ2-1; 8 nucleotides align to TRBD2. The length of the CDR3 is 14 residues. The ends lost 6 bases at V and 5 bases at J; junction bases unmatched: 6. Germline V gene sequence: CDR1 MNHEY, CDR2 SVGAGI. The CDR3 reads CASRSGSLNNEQFF. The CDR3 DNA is TGTGCCAGCAGGAGCGGGAGTCTCAACAATGAGCAGTTCTTC.

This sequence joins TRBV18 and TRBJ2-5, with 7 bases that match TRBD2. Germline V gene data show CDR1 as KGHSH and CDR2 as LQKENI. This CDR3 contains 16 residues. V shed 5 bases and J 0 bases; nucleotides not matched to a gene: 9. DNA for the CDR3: TGTGCCAGCTCATCTCAGATCGGGGGGTACCAAGAGACCCAGTACTTC. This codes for CASSSQIGGYQETQYF.

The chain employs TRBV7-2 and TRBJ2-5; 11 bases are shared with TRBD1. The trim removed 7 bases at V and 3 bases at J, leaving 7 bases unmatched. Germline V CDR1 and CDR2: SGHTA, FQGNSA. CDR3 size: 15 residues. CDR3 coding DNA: TGTGCCAGCACCCTAGGGACAGGGGGGAAAGAGACCCAGTACTTC. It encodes CASTLGTGGKETQYF.

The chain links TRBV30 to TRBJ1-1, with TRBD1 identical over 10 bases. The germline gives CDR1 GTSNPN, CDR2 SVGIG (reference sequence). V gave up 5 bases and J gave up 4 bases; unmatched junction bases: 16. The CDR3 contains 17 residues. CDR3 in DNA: TGTGCCTGGGAGACAGGGGGCGTTCGACGGCTTACCACTGAAGCTTTCTTT. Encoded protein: CAWETGGVRRLTTEAFF.

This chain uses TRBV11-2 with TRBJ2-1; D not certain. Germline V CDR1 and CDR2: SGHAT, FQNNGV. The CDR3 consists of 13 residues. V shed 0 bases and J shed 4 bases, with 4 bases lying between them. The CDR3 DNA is TGTGCCAGCAGCTTAGAACGGTACAATGAGCAGTTCTTC. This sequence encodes CASSLERYNEQFF.

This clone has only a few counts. CDR3: CASSMRADITEAFF. CDR3 DNA: TGTGCCAGTAGTATGAGAGCTGACATCACTGAAGCTTTCTTT. V is TRBV19 and J is TRBJ1-1; D gene unclear. Germline V gene sequence: CDR1 LNHDA, CDR2 SQIVND (reference sequence). Trimming removed 3 bases at V and 4 bases at J, with 12 bases between. The CDR3 is made up of 14 amino acids.

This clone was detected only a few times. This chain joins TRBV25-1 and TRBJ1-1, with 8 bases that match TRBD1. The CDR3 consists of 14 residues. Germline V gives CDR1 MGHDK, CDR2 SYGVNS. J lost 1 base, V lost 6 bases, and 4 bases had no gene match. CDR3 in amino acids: CASRRTGTNTEAFF. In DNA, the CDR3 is TGTGCCAGCAGAAGGACAGGGACGAACACTGAAGCTTTCTTT. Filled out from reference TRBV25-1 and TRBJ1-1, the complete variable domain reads EADIYQTPRYLVIGTGKKITLECSQTMGHDKMYWYQQDPGMELHLIHYSYGVNSTEKGDLSSESTVSRIRTEHFPLTLESARPSHTSQYLCASRRTGTNTEAFFGQGTRLTVV.